This T cell receptor beta chain was profiled in a study of T cells in Graves' hyperthyroidism and ophthalmopathy. Whole-study findings and limits: Most clonotypes expanded in the thyroid (above 0.001) were also present in blood.

In regard to this clonotype: As yet, its antigen is unknown.

RNA transcripts provided the source from which TCR beta CDR3 regions were amplified. First-round RT-PCR of the TCR CDR3 relied on the HTBI primer set. TCRdb re-called the multiplex PCR reads with MiXCR, one entry per CDR3 protein. Of under 65,000 distinct CDR3 sequences listed, approximately 57% are singletons. V was trimmed by 3 bases and J by 2 bases, leaving 6 bases between them. Per the germline V gene, CDR1 is KGHDR and CDR2 is SFDVKD. This CDR3 contains 13 residues. Sequencing was carried out using blood. The genes are TRBV24-1 and TRBJ2-5; no firm D call. This clonotype was sampled from a woman aged 60-75 years with Graves' ophthalmopathy. The DNA of the CDR3 is TGTGCCACCAGTGATGTGGGACAAGAGACCCAGTACTTC. Its translation is CATSDVGQETQYF.